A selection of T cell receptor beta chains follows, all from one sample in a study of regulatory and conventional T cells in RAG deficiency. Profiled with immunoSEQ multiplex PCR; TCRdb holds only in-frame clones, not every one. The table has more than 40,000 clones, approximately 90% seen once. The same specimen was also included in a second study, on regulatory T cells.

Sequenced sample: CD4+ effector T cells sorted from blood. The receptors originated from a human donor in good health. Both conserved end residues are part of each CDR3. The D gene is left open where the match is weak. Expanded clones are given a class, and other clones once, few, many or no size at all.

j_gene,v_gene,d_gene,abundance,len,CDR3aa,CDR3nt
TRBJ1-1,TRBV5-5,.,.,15,CASSRPDTQYTEAFF,TGTGCCAGCAGCCGACCGGACACCCAATACACTGAAGCTTTCTTT
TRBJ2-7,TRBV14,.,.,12,CASSQVGNEQYF,TGTGCCAGCAGCCAGGTCGGGAACGAGCAGTACTTC
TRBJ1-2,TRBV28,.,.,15,CASSLGEREWDGYTF,TGTGCCAGCAGTTTAGGCGAGAGGGAATGGGATGGCTACACCTTC
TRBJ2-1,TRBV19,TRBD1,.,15,CASSTGTGVVNEQFF,TGTGCCAGTAGTACCGGGACAGGGGTGGTTAATGAGCAGTTCTTC
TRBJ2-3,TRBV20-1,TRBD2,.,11,CGREVVNTQYF,TGCGGGCGGGAGGTGGTAAATACGCAGTATTTT
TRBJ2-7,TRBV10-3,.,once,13,CAISPGHLPEQYF,TGTGCCATCAGCCCGGGACACCTGCCCGAGCAGTACTTC
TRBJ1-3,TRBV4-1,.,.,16,CASSQDWRVVAVTIYF,TGCGCCAGCAGCCAAGACTGGAGGGTCGTGGCGGTCACCATATATTTT
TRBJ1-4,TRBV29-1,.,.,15,CSVSMEGLGNEKLFF,TGCAGCGTTTCTATGGAAGGGTTGGGGAATGAAAAACTGTTTTTT
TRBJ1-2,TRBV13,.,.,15,CASSRKHRVDYGYTF,TGTGCCAGCAGCAGAAAACACAGGGTGGACTATGGCTACACCTTC
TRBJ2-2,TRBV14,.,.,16,CASSQVQGGHTGELFF,TGTGCCAGCAGCCAAGTCCAGGGGGGACACACCGGGGAGCTGTTTTTT
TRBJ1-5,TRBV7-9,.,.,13,CASARADNQPQHF,TGTGCCAGCGCCAGGGCAGACAATCAGCCCCAGCATTTT
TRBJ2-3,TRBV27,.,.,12,CASSAHTDTQYF,TGTGCCAGCAGTGCCCACACAGATACGCAGTATTTT
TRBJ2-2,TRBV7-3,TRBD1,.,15,CASSPIPAGGGELFF,TGTGCCAGCAGCCCCATTCCGGCAGGGGGCGGGGAGCTGTTTTTT
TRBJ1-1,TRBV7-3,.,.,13,CASSPRRDTEAFF,TGTGCCAGCAGCCCCCGGAGGGACACTGAAGCTTTCTTT
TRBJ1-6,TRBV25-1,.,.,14,CASSESGYNSPLHF,TGTGCCAGCAGTGAAAGTGGGTATAATTCACCCCTCCACTTT
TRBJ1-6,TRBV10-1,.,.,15,CASSAGTPYNSPLHF,TGCGCCAGCAGCGCCGGGACGCCGTATAATTCACCCCTCCACTTT
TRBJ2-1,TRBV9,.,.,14,CASSFDTRYNEQFF,TGTGCCAGCAGCTTCGATACTAGATACAATGAGCAGTTCTTC
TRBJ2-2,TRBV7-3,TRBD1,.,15,CASSSGQGGTGELFF,TGTGCCAGCAGCTCGGGACAGGGAGGAACCGGGGAGCTGTTTTTT
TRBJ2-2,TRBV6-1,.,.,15,CASTLRGSDTGELFF,TGTGCCAGCACTTTAAGGGGCAGCGACACCGGGGAGCTGTTTTTT
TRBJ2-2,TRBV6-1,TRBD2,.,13,CAGGRERTGELFF,TGTGCGGGGGGGAGGGAGAGGACCGGGGAGCTGTTTTTT
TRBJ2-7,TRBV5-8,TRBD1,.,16,CASSFRPGTGVYEQYF,TGTGCCAGCAGCTTTAGGCCCGGGACAGGGGTTTACGAGCAGTACTTC
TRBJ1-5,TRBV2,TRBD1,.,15,CASERQGVINQPQHF,TGTGCCAGCGAACGACAGGGGGTTATCAATCAGCCCCAGCATTTT
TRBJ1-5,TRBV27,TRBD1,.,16,CASSPFGTGRSQPQHF,TGTGCCAGCAGTCCCTTCGGGACAGGCCGTAGTCAGCCCCAGCATTTT
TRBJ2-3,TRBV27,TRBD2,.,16,CASRTLSSGGTDTQYF,TGTGCCAGCAGAACTCTGAGTAGCGGGGGAACAGATACGCAGTATTTT
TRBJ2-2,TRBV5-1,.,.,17,CASSLEYGTKTTGELFF,TGCGCCAGCAGCTTGGAATATGGGACAAAAACGACCGGGGAGCTGTTTTTT
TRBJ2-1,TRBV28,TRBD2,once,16,CASSPRLAGVHNEQFF,TGTGCCAGCAGTCCTCGACTAGCGGGAGTCCACAATGAGCAGTTCTTC
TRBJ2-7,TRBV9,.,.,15,CASSVAAGSFYEQYF,TGTGCCAGCAGCGTAGCTGCGGGCAGCTTCTACGAGCAGTACTTC
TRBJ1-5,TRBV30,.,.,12,CAWSGGIGPQHF,TGTGCCTGGAGTGGTGGGATCGGGCCCCAGCATTTT
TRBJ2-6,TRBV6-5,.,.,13,CASQSSGANVLTF,TGTGCCAGCCAAAGCTCTGGGGCCAACGTCCTGACTTTC